The 19 T cell receptor beta chains reported below all come from one sample, sequenced in a study of T-cell memory formation after mild COVID-19. TCRdb called the 5' RACE reads again in MiXCR, with one record for every CDR3 protein. The table shows 350,000 or so distinct CDR3 sequences, with roughly 21% occurring only once. Specimen: PBMCs or a T cell subset sorted from them (not recorded which). These receptors were obtained from an adult woman who had mild COVID-19 (a few samples of this study predate the infection). Cell type and time point are not known.

This clonotype showed up just a few times. The gene calls are TRBV3-1 and TRBJ2-3; D is unresolved. The CDR3 sequence is 13 residues long. The V end lost 5 bases, the J end lost 3 bases, and 9 bases lay between the germline ends. Looked up from germline, CDR1 is LGHDT and CDR2 is YNNKEL (reference sequence). This chain's CDR3 is CASSNTPTDTQYF. DNA for the CDR3: TGTGCCAGCAGCAACACCCCAACAGATACGCAGTATTTT.

This clonotype has more than one count but fewer than ten. This chain uses TRBV29-1 with TRBJ2-2; TRBD2 might be the D (6 bases). The germline V and J ends were trimmed by 6 bases and 5 bases, with 10 bases remaining between them. Germline CDR1 reads SQVTM; CDR2 reads ANQGSEA. The CDR3 spans 12 residues. CDR3 in amino acids: CSVGGNTGELFF. The CDR3 region has the DNA TGCAGCGTCGGAGGGAATACCGGGGAGCTGTTTTTT.

V gene TRBV5-6 combines with J gene TRBJ2-2; possibly TRBD2 for D (6 bases). Between the trimmed V and J ends, which lost 6 bases and 3 bases, there was a span of 15 bases. Germline CDR1 is SGHDT and CDR2 is YYEEEE. The CDR3 runs to 15 residues. The CDR3 sequence: CASIRRGVYTGELFF. As DNA, the CDR3 is TGTGCCAGCATCCGTCGCGGGGTCTACACCGGGGAGCTGTTTTTT.

This chain connects TRBV12-3 or TRBV12-4 to TRBJ1-1; D is perhaps TRBD1 (6 bases). The V gene lost 1 base and the J gene lost 6 bases, with 12 bases spanning the gap. This CDR3 region has 14 residues. The CDR3 nucleotides read TGTGCCAGCAGTTTAGGGCGGCAGGGGCCTGAAGCTTTCTTT. Translation gives CASSLGRQGPEAFF.

The chain combines TRBV20-1 with TRBJ1-3; no clear D gene. Germline lookup yields CDR1 DFQATT and CDR2 SNEGSKA (reference sequence). The CDR3 runs 15 residues. Trimming removed 5 bases at V and 0 bases at J, with 14 bases between. The CDR3 region has the DNA TGCAGTGCTTGGGCCCGTTTTCCCTCTGGAAACACCATATATTTT. Its protein is CSAWARFPSGNTIYF.

The CDR3 region has the DNA TGCAGCGTTCCGGGACTAGCGGGGGGCTACAATGAGCAGTTCTTC. Translated: CSVPGLAGGYNEQFF. The chain employs TRBV29-1 and TRBJ2-1, with 15 bases lining up with TRBD2. With V trimmed by 5 bases and J by 3 bases, 2 bases remained unmatched. This CDR3 spans 15 amino acids. From germline, CDR1 is SQVTM and CDR2 ANQGSEA.

The genes are TRBV11-2 and TRBJ2-7; 8 nucleotides match TRBD2. CDR3 length equals 14 residues. In germline, CDR1 is SGHAT, CDR2 FQNNGV. After removal of 5 bases from V and 5 bases from J, the junction contained 8 bases not matched to a gene. CDR3 sequence: CASSQEAGGHEQYF. The CDR3 coding sequence is TGTGCCAGCAGCCAAGAGGCGGGAGGCCACGAGCAGTACTTC.

J is TRBJ1-5 and V is TRBV7-9, with D tentatively TRBD1 (5 bases). CDR3 length equals 15 residues. V lost 3 bases and J lost 2, with 11 bases in between. Germline loops: CDR1 SEHNR, CDR2 FQNEAQ (reference sequence). CDR3 DNA: TGTGCCAGCAGCTTCGGGGGATTCGGCAATCAGCCCCAGCATTTT. This translates into CASSFGGFGNQPQHF.

The chain combines TRBV12-3 or TRBV12-4 with TRBJ2-3; D gene uncertain. V lost 3 bases, J lost 3 bases, and 13 bases lay in between. CDR3 length: 15 amino acids. CDR3 DNA: TGTGCCAGCAGTTTTAGTAGTGAGAGTACAGATACGCAGTATTTT. Its protein is CASSFSSESTDTQYF.

The J gene is TRBJ2-7, the V gene TRBV29-1, with 7 positions matching TRBD1. CDR1 is SQVTM and CDR2 is ANQGSEA in the germline V gene. The CDR3 has 12 amino acids. V lost 6 bases and J lost 8; bases outside the gene matches: 10. In DNA, the CDR3 is TGCAGCGTACTCGGCGACAGGGACCAGCAGTACTTC. Its translation is CSVLGDRDQQYF.

The V call is TRBV29-1, the J call TRBJ2-7; D is possibly TRBD1 (6 bases). The CDR3 is made up of 14 amino acids. Trimming removed 0 bases from V and 0 bases from J, with 9 bases in between. Germline CDR1 and CDR2: SQVTM and ANQGSEA. DNA for the CDR3: TGCAGCGTTGAAGATGCCAGGGGCTCCTACGAGCAGTACTTC. Residues: CSVEDARGSYEQYF.

A few counts support this clonotype. With a much larger clone just one base away, this may be a read error. V is TRBV6-6 and J is TRBJ2-2, with D unresolved. This CDR3 has 13 amino acids. With 0 bases removed from V and 6 bases from J, the gap between germline ends came to 5 bases. The V gene's germline CDR1 is MNHNY and CDR2 SVGAGI (reference sequence). The CDR3 sequence: CASSYSKAGELFF. The CDR3 region has the DNA TGTGCCAGCAGTTACTCGAAAGCCGGGGAGCTGTTTTTT.

This clonotype was seen more than once but under ten times. The CDR3: CASRARTGNNEQFF. CDR3 coding DNA: TGCGCCAGCAGGGCAAGGACAGGGAACAATGAGCAGTTCTTC. The chain joins TRBV5-1 to TRBJ2-1; 8 positions agree with TRBD1. CDR1 SGHRS and CDR2 YFSETQ come from the germline V gene. This CDR3 is built from 14 residues. The junction had 6 bases not matched to a gene; V was cut back by 5 bases and J by 5 bases.

This rearrangement joins TRBV6-2 or TRBV6-3 to TRBJ2-2; D call uncertain. Germline CDR1 MNHEY, CDR2 SVGEGT. CDR3 length: 13 amino acids. Trimming cost V 3 bases and J 3 bases, with 5 bases left between them. The CDR3 DNA is TGTGCCAGCAGTTATGATGACACCGGGGAGCTGTTTTTT. This encodes CASSYDDTGELFF.

The rearrangement joins TRBV30 to TRBJ1-5; D is perhaps TRBD1 (5 bases). The CDR3 runs 15 residues. Trimming left V 1 base short and J 5 bases short, with 15 bases between. CDR1 is GTSNPN, CDR2 SVGIG, per germline (reference sequence). The CDR3 DNA reads as TGTGCCTGGAGTGCCGGGGCCTTGGTGGATCAGCCCCAGCATTTT. This codes for CAWSAGALVDQPQHF.

The chain employs TRBV20-1 and TRBJ2-7; 9 bases match TRBD2. Germline V gives CDR1 DFQATT, CDR2 SNEGSKA (reference sequence). This CDR3 has 14 residues. With 4 bases clipped from V and 3 bases from J, the junction kept 7 bases outside the gene matches. The CDR3 loop is CSAKAGLAYYEQYF. In DNA, the CDR3 is TGCAGTGCTAAGGCGGGACTAGCTTACTACGAGCAGTACTTC.

This sequence joins TRBV6-2 or TRBV6-3 and TRBJ1-5; 8 positions match TRBD1. Losses at the gene ends were 5 bases for V and 4 bases for J; bases not matched to a gene: 7. CDR3 length: 15 residues. The V gene's germline CDR1 is MNHEY and CDR2 SVGEGT. As DNA, the CDR3 is TGTGCCAGCAGTGGGGACAGGAGTAGGAATCAGCCCCAGCATTTT. It encodes CASSGDRSRNQPQHF.

The rearrangement links TRBV3-1 to TRBJ2-7, with D perhaps TRBD1 (6 bases). Germline V gene sequence: CDR1 LGHDT, CDR2 YNNKEL (reference sequence). V was clipped by 6 bases and J by 7 bases, with 16 bases between them. CDR3 length: 13 amino acids. The CDR3 sequence: CASRGTLGGEQYF. The CDR3 DNA reads TGTGCCAGCAGGGGGACATTGGGCGGGGAGCAGTACTTC.

V usage is TRBV7-8 and J usage is TRBJ2-2; D gene uncertain. Germline CDR1 SGHVS, CDR2 FQNEAQ. Trimming took 6 bases from V and 1 from J, leaving 9 bases between them. The CDR3 sequence is 14 residues long. The CDR3 coding sequence is TGTGCCAGCAGTAAAATCCAGAACACCGGGGAGCTGTTTTTT. It specifies CASSKIQNTGELFF.